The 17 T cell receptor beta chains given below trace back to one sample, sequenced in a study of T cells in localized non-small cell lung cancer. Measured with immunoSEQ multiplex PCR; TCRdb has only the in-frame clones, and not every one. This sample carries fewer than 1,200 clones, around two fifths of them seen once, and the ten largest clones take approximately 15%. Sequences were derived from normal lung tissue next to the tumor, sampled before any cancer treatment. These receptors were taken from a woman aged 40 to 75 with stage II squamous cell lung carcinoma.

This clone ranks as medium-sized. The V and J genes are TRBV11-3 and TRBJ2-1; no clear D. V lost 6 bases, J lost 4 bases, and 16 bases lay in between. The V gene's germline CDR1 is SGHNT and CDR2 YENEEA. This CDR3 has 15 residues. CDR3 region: CASSPGSGAYNEQFF. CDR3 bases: TGTGCCAGCAGTCCAGGCAGTGGAGCGTACAATGAGCAGTTCTTC.

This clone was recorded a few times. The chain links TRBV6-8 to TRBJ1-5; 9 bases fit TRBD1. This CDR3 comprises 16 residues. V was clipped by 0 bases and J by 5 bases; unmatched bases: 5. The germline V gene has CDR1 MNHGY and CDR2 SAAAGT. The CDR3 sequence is CASSYSGGQGYQPQHF. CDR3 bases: TGTGCCAGCAGTTACTCGGGGGGACAGGGTTATCAGCCCCAGCATTTT.

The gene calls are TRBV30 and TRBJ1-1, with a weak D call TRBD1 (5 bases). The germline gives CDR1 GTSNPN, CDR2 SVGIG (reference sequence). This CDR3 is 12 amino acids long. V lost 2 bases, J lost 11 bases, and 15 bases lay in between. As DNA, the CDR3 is TGTGCCTGGAGTTCACCCGTGGGGGATGCTTTCTTT. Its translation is CAWSSPVGDAFF.

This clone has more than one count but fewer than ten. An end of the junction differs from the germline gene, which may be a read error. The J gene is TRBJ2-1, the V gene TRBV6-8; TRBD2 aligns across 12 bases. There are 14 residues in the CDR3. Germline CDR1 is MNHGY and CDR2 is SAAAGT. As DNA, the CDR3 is TGTGCCATCAGTCTAGCGGGAGGGTACAATGAGCAGTTCTTC. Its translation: CAISLAGGYNEQFF.

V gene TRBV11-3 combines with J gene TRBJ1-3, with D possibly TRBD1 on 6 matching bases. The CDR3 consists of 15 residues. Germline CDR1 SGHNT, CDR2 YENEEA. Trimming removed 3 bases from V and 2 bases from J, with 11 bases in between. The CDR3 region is CASSLGPGAGNTIYF. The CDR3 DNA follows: TGTGCCAGCAGCTTGGGGCCAGGGGCTGGAAACACCATATATTTT. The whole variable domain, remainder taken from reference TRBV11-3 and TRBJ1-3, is EAGVVQSPRYKIIEKKQPVAFWCNPISGHNTLYWYLQNLGQGPELLIRYENEEAVDDSQLPKDRFSAERLKGVDSTLKIQPAELGDSAVYLCASSLGPGAGNTIYFGEGSWLTVV.

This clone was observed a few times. For the CDR3, the DNA is TGCGCCAGCAGCCAAGCGACCGGTACTGGGCAGTACTTC. This gives the protein CASSQATGTGQYF. The chain uses TRBV23-1 and TRBJ2-7; no reliable D call. TRBV23-1 is an ORF, with its function uncertain. This CDR3 has 13 amino acids. The V and J ends lost 6 bases and 9 bases respectively, with 18 bases between them.

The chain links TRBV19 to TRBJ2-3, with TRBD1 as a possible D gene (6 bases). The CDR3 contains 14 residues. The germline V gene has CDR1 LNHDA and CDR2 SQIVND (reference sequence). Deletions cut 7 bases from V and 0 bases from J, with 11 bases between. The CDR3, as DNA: TGTGCCAGTACTCCGACAGGTAGCACAGATACGCAGTATTTT. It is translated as CASTPTGSTDTQYF.

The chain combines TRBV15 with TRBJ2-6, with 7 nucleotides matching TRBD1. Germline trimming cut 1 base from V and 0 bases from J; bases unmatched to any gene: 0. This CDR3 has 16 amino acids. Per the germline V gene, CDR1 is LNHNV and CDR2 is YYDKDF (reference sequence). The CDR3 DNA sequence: TGTGCCACCAGCAGAGGGACAGGCTCTGGGGCCAACGTCCTGACTTTC. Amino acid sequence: CATSRGTGSGANVLTF.

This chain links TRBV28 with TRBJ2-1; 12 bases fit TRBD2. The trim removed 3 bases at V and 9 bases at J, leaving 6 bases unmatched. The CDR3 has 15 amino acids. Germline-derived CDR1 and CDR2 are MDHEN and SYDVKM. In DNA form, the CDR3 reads TGTGCCAGCAGTTTGACTAGCGGGAGAGTGGCTGAGCAGTTCTTC. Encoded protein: CASSLTSGRVAEQFF.

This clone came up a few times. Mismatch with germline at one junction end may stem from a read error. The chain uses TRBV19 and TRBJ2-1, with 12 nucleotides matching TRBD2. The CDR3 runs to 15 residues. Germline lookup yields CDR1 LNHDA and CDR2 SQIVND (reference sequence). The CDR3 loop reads CASSQTSGSYNEQFF. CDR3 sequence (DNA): TGTGCCAGTAGTCAGACTAGCGGGAGTTACAATGAGCAATTCTTC.

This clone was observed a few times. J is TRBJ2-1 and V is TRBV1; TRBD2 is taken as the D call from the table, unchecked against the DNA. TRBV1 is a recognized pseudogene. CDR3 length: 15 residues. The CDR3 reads CASSQEKTSGYEQFF. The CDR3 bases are TGCGCCAGCAGCCAAGAGAAAACTAGCGGGTATGAGCAGTTCTTC.

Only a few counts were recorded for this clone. The chain's CDR3 is CAWSVYRELEETQYF. The CDR3 DNA sequence: TGTGCCTGGAGTGTATACCGGGAGTTGGAGGAGACCCAGTACTTC. V and J are TRBV30 and TRBJ2-5; D is perhaps TRBD2 (6 bases). The CDR3 totals 15 residues. Germline-derived CDR1 and CDR2 are GTSNPN and SVGIG (reference sequence). The V gene lost 0 bases and the J gene lost 5 bases, with 16 bases spanning the gap.

As DNA, the CDR3 is TGTGCCAGCAGTGGAGTTCGCGGGTTCTCCTACGAGCAGTACTTC. Amino acid sequence: CASSGVRGFSYEQYF. The chain couples TRBV25-1 to TRBJ2-7, with D possibly matching TRBD2 (5 bases). Germline CDR1 reads MGHDK; CDR2 reads SYGVNS. V shed 4 bases and J shed 0 bases, with 13 bases lying between them. The CDR3 has 15 residues.

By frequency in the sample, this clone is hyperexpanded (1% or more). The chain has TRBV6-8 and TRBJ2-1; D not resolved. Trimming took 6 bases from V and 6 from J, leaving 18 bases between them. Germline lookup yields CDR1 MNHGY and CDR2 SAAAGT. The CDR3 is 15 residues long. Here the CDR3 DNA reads TGTGCCAGCAGCCTACATCGCGGAGATACCAATGAGCAGTTCTTC. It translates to CASSLHRGDTNEQFF.

The CDR3 is CASSLGAPDEQFF. In nucleotides, the CDR3 is TGTGCCAGCAGTTTGGGGGCACCCGATGAGCAGTTCTTC. The gene calls are TRBV28 and TRBJ2-1, with D perhaps matching TRBD1 (6 bases). Germline assignment: CDR1 MDHEN and CDR2 SYDVKM. CDR3 size: 13 residues. V was clipped by 3 bases and J by 8 bases, with 11 bases between them.

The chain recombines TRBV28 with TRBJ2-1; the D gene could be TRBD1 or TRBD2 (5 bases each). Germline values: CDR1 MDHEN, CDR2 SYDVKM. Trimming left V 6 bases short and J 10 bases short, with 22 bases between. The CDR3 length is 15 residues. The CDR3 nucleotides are TGTGCCAGCAGCAAACCCGGGACCACGACCTACGAGCAGTTCTTC. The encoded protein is CASSKPGTTTYEQFF.

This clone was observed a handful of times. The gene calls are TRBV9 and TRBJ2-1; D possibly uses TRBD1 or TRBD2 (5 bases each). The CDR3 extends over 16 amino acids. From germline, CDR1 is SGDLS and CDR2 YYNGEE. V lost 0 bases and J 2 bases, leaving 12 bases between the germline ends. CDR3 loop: CASSVAVGEPYNEQFF. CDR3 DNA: TGTGCCAGCAGCGTAGCTGTGGGGGAGCCCTACAATGAGCAGTTCTTC.